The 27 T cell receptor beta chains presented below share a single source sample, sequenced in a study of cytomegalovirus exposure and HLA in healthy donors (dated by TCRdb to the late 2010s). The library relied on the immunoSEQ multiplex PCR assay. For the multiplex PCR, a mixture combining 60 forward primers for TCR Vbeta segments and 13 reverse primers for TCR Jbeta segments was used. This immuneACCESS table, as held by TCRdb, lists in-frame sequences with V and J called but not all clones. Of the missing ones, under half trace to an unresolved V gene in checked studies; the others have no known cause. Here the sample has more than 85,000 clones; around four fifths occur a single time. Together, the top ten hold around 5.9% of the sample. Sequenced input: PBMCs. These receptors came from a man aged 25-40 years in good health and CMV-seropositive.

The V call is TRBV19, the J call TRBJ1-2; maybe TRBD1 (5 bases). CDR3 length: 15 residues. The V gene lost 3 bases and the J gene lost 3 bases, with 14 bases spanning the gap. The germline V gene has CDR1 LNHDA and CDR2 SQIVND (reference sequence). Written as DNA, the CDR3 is TGTGCCAGTAGTATTGGTGGGGGAGGCTACTATGGCTACACCTTC. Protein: CASSIGGGGYYGYTF.

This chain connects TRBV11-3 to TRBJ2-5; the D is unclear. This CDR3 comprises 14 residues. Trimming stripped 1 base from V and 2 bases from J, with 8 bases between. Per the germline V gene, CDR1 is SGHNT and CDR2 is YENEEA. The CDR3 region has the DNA TGTGCCAGCAGCTTAGGCTCAGGACAAGAGACCCAGTACTTC. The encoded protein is CASSLGSGQETQYF.

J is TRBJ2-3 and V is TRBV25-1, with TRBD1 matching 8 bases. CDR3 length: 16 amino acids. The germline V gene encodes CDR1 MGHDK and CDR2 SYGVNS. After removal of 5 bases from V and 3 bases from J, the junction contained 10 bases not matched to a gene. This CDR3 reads CASSPISGQGTDTQYF. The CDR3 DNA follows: TGTGCCAGCAGTCCAATATCTGGACAGGGAACAGATACGCAGTATTTT.

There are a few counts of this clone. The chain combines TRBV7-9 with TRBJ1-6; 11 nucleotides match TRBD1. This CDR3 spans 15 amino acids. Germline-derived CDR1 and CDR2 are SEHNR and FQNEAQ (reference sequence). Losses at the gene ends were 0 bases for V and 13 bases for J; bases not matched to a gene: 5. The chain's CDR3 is CASSLAGTGGSPLHF. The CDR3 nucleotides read TGTGCCAGCAGCTTAGCCGGGACAGGGGGGTCGCCCCTCCACTTT.

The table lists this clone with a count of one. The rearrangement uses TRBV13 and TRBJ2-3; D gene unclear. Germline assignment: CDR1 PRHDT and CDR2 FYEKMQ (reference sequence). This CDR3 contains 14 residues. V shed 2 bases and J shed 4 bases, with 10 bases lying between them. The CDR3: CASSLLQSADTQYF. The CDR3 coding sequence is TGTGCCAGCAGCTTATTGCAGTCAGCAGATACGCAGTATTTT.

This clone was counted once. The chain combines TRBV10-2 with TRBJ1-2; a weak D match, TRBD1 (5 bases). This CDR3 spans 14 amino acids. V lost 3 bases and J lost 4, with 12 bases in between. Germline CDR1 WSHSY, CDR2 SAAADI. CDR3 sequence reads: CASSDTGEIYGYTF. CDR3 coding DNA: TGCGCCAGCAGTGATACGGGGGAAATCTATGGCTACACCTTC.

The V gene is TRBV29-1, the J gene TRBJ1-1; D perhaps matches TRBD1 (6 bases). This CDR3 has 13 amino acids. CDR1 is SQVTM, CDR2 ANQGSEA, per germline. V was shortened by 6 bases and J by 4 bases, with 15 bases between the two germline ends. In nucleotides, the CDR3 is TGCAGCGTGACACAGGGTTTAGGCACTGAAGCTTTCTTT. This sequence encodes CSVTQGLGTEAFF.

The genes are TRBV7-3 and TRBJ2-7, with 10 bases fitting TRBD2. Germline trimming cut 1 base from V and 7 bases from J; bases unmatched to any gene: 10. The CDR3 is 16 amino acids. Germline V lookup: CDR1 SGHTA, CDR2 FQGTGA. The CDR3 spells CASSLSPLAGKREQYF. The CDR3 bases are TGTGCCAGCAGCTTAAGCCCACTAGCGGGGAAGCGGGAGCAGTACTTC.

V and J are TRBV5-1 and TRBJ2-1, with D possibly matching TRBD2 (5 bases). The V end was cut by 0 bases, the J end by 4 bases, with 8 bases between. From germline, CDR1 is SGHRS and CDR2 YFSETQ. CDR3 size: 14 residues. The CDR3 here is CASSLGSGYNEQFF. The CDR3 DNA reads TGCGCCAGCAGCTTGGGTTCGGGGTACAATGAGCAGTTCTTC.

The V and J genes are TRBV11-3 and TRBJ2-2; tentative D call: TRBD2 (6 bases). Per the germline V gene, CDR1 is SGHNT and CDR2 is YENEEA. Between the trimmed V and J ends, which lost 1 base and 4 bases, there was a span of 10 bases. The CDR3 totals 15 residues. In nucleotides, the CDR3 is TGTGCCAGCAGCTTAGCGTCGCGGGGCACCGGGGAGCTGTTTTTT. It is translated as CASSLASRGTGELFF. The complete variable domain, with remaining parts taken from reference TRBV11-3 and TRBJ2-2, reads EAGVVQSPRYKIIEKKQPVAFWCNPISGHNTLYWYLQNLGQGPELLIRYENEEAVDDSQLPKDRFSAERLKGVDSTLKIQPAELGDSAVYLCASSLASRGTGELFFGEGSRLTVL.

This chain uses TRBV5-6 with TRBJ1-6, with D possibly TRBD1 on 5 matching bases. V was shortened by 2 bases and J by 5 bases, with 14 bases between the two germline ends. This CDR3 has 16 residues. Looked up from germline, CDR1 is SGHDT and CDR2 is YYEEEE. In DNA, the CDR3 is TGTGCCAGCAGCTTTACCCCGGCAGGGAATAATTCACCCCTCCACTTT. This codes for CASSFTPAGNNSPLHF. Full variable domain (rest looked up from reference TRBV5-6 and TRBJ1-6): DAGVTQSPTHLIKTRGQQVTLRCSPKSGHDTVSWYQQALGQGPQFIFQYYEEEERQRGNFPDRFSGHQFPNYSSELNVNALLLGDSALYLCASSFTPAGNNSPLHFGNGTRLTVT.

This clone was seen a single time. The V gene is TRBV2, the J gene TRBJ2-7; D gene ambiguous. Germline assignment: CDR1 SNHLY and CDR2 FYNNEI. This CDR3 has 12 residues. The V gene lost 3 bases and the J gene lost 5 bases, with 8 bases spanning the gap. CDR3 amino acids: CASSEGTNEQYF. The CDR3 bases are TGTGCCAGCAGTGAGGGTACTAACGAGCAGTACTTC. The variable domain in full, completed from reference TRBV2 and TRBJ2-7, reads EPEVTQTPSHQVTQMGQEVILRCVPISNHLYFYWYRQILGQKVEFLVSFYNNEISEKSEIFDDQFSVERPDGSNFTLKIRSTKLEDSAMYFCASSEGTNEQYFGPGTRLTVT.

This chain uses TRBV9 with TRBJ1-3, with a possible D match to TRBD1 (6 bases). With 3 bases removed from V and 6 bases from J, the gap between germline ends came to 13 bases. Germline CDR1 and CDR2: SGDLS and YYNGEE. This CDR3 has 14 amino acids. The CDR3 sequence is CASSEGQRLNTIYF. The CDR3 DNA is TGTGCCAGCAGCGAAGGACAGAGGCTAAACACCATATATTTT.

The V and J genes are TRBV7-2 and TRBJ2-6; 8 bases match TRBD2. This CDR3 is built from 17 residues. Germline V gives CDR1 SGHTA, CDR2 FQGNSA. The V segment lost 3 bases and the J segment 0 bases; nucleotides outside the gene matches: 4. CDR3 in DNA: TGTGCCAGCAGCTTTTCCAGCGGGGGCTCTGGGGCCAACGTCCTGACTTTC. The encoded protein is CASSFSSGGSGANVLTF.

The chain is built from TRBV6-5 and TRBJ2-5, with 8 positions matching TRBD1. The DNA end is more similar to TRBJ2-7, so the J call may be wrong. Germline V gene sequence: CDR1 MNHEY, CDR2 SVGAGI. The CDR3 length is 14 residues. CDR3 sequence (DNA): TGTGCCAGCAGCACCACGGGACAGGTCGTCGAGCAGTACTTC. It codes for CASSTTGQVVEQYF.

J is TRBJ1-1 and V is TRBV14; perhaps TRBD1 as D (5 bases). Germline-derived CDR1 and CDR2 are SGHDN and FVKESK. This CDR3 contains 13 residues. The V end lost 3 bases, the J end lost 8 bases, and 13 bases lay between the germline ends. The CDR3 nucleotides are TGTGCCAGCAGCCACTCCAGGGCGTCCGAAGCTTTCTTT. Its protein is CASSHSRASEAFF.

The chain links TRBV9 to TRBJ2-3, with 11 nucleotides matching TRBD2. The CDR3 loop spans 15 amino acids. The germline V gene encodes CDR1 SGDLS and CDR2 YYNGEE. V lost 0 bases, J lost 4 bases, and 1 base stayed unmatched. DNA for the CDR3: TGTGCCAGCAGCGTAGTTAGCGGGGGGGCAGATACGCAGTATTTT. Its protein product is CASSVVSGGADTQYF.

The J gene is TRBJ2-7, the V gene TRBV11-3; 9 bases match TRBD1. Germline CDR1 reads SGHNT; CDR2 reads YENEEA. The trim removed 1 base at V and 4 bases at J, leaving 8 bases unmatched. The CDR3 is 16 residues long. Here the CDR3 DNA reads TGTGCCAGCAGCTTAGCCCGGGACAGGGTAAGGTACGAGCAGTACTTC. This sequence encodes CASSLARDRVRYEQYF.

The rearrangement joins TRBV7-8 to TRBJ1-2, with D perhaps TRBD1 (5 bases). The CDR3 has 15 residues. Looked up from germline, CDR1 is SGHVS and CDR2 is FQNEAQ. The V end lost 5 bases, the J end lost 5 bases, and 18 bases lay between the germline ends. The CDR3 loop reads CASSPTASDSYGYTF. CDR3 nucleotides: TGTGCCAGCAGCCCCACGGCGTCCGACAGTTATGGCTACACCTTC.

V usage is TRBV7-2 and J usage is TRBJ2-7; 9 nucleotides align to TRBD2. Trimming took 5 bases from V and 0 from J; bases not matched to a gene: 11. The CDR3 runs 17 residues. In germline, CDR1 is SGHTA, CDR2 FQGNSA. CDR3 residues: CASSNPRASGVSYEQYF. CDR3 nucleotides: TGTGCCAGCAGCAACCCCCGGGCTAGCGGGGTCTCCTACGAGCAGTACTTC.

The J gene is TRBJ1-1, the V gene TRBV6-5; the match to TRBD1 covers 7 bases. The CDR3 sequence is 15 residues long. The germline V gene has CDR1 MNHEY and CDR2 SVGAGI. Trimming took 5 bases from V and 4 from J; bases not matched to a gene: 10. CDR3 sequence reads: CASSRTFSGGTEAFF. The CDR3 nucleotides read TGTGCCAGCAGTCGGACCTTCTCAGGGGGCACTGAAGCTTTCTTT.

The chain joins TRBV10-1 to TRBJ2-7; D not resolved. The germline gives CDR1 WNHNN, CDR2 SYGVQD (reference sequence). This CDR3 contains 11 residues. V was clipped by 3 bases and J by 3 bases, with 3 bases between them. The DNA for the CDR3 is TGCGCCAGCAGTGACGGCTACGAGCAGTACTTC. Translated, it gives CASSDGYEQYF.

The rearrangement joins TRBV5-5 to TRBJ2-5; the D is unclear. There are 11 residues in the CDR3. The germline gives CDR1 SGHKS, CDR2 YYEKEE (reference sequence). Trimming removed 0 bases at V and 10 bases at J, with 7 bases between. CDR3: CASSLGSYQYF. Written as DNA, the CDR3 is TGTGCCAGCAGCTTGGGGAGTTACCAGTACTTC.

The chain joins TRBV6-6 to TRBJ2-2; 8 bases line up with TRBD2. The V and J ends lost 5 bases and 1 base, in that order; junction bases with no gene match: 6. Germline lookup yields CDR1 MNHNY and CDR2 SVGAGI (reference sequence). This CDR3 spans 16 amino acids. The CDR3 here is CASSTREGMNTGELFF. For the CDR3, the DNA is TGTGCCAGCAGTACACGGGAGGGGATGAACACCGGGGAGCTGTTTTTT.

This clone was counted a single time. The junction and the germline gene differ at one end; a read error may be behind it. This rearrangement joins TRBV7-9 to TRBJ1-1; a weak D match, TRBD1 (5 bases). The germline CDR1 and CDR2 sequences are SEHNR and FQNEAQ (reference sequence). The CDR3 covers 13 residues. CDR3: CSSSFGGNTEAFF. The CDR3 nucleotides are TGTTCCAGCAGCTTCGGGGGGAACACTGAAGCTTTCTTT.

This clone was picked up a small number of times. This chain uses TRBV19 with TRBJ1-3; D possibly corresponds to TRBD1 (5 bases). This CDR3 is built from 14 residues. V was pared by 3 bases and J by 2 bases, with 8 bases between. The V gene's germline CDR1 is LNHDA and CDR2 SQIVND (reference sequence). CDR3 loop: CASSIGGAGNTIYF. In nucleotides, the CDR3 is TGTGCCAGTAGTATCGGGGGGGCTGGAAACACCATATATTTT.

This CDR3 reads CASSSMGRGQLNSPLHF. Written as DNA, the CDR3 is TGTGCCAGCAGCTCTATGGGGAGGGGTCAACTTAATTCACCCCTCCACTTT. The V gene is TRBV7-8, the J gene TRBJ1-6; a possible D gene is TRBD1 (5 bases). The CDR3 is 17 amino acids. Trimming removed 4 bases from V and 6 bases from J, with 19 bases in between. Germline assignment: CDR1 SGHVS and CDR2 FQNEAQ.